This TCR beta chain is from a study of blood T cell repertoires in COVID-19. At the level of the study: Nucleic acid was either cDNA or gDNA, and it came from T cells, B-cell-depleted T cells, or PBMCs.

Trimming left V 4 bases short and J 5 bases short, with 20 bases between. This CDR3 is built from 16 residues. The germline V gene has CDR1 SGHRS and CDR2 YFSETQ. Assay: immunoSEQ multiplex PCR; the TCRdb copy retains only in-frame clones and omits some. Of around 300,000 clones listed, more than 75% are singletons. Material for sequencing was PBMCs or T cells enriched from blood (not recorded which). The chain couples TRBV5-1 to TRBJ2-3, with a possible D match to TRBD1 (5 bases). The sequence was obtained from a woman aged 55-69 years in a cohort exposed to, infected with or recovered from COVID-19 (not recorded which). CDR3 DNA sequence: TGCGCCAGCAGCCCCCAGGGTAATGGGGCACTAGATACGCAGTATTTT. Amino acid sequence: CASSPQGNGALDTQYF.